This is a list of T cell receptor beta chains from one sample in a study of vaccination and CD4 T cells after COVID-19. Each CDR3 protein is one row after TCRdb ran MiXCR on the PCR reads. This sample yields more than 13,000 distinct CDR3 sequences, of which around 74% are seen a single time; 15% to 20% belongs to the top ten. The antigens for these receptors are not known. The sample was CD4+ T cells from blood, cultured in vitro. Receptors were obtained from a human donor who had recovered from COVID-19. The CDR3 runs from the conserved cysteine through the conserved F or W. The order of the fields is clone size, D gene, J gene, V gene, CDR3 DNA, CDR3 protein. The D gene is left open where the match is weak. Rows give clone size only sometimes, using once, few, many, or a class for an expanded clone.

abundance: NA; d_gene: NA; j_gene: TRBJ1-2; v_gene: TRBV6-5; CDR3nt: TGTGCCAGCAGTTACTCGCGACAGATTAACTATGGCTACACCTTC; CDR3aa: CASSYSRQINYGYTF
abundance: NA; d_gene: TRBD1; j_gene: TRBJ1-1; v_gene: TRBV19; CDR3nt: TGTGCCAGTAGAGCCGACAGGGTGACTGAAGCTTTCTTT; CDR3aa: CASRADRVTEAFF
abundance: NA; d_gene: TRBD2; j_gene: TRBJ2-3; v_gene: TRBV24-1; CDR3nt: TGTGCCACCAGTGATTTAGGGGCCAGCGGGAGCCGCACAGATACGCAGTATTTT; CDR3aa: CATSDLGASGSRTDTQYF
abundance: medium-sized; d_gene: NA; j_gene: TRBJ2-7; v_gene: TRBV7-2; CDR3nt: TGTGCCAGCAGTAGTAAGGGCGAGCAGTACTTC; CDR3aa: CASSSKGEQYF
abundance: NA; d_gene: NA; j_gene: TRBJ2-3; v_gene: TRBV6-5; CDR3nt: TGTGCCAGCAGTTACGTCCCTAGCCAACTCGGAGATACGCAGTATTTT; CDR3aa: CASSYVPSQLGDTQYF
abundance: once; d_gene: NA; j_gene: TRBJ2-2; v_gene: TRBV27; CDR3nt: TGTGCCAGCAGTCTTCGGACGGGCACCGGGGAGCTGTTTTTT; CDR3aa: CASSLRTGTGELFF
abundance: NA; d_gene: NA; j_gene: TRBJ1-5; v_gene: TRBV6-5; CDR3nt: TGTGCCAGCAGTTACTCGGGGGCAGGAAAGGCTCAGCCCCAGCATTTT; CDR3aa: CASSYSGAGKAQPQHF
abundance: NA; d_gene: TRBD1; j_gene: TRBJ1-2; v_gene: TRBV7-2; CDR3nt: TGTGCCAGCAGGGCACCGGGACAGTACTTTGGCTACACCTTC; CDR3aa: CASRAPGQYFGYTF
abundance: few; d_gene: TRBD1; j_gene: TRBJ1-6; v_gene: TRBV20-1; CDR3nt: TGCAGTGCGAGATCGGACAGGGGTAGGACTGGGTCCTATAATTCACCCCTCCACTTT; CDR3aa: CSARSDRGRTGSYNSPLHF
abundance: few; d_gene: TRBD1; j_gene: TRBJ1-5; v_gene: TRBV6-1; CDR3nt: TGTGCCAGCATCTGGGAGGACAGGGGCCAGCCCCAGCATTTT; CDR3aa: CASIWEDRGQPQHF
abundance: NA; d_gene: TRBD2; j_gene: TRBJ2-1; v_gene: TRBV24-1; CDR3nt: TGTGCCACCCAAGGGACTAGTCTAAACAATGAGCAGTTCTTC; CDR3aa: CATQGTSLNNEQFF
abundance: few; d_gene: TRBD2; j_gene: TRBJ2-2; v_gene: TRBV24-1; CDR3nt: TGTGCCACCAGTGAGAAGCGGGAGAGGACCGGGGAGCTGTTTTTT; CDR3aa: CATSEKRERTGELFF
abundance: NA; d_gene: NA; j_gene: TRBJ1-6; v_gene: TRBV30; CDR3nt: TGTGCCTGGAGTGTAGGACGCCATAATTCACCCCTCCACTTT; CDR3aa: CAWSVGRHNSPLHF
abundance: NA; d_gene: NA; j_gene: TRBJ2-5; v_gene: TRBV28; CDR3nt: TGTGCCAGCGCCACGCCTGGGGCGCCCGGGGAGACCCAGTACTTC; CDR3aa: CASATPGAPGETQYF
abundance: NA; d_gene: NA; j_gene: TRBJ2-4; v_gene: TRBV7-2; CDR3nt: TGTGCCAGCAGCTTAATGCCGGCAGTTTCACTAGCCAAAAACATTCAGTACTTC; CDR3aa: CASSLMPAVSLAKNIQYF
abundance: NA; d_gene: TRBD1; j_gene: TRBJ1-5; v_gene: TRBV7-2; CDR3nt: TGTGCCAGCAGCTTAACAGGGGGCTTAGGACAGCCCCAGCATTTT; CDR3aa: CASSLTGGLGQPQHF
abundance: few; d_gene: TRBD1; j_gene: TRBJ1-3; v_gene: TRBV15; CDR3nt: TGTGCCACCAGCAGCCCGGGACAGGGAGGAAACACCATATATTTT; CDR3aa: CATSSPGQGGNTIYF
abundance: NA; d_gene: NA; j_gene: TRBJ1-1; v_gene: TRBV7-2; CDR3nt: TGTGCCAGCAGCTTCGGGGTATACACTGAAGCTTTCTTT; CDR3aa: CASSFGVYTEAFF
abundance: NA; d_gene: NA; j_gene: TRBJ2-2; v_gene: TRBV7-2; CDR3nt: TGTGCCAGCAGCTACACTAACCGGGACTTGGGGGGAACCGGGGAGCTGTTTTTT; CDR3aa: CASSYTNRDLGGTGELFF
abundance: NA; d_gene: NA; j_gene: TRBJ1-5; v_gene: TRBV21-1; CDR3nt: TGTGCCAGCAGCACCTTTCCCCGACAGGATTCCAATCAGCCCCAGCATTTT; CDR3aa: CASSTFPRQDSNQPQHF
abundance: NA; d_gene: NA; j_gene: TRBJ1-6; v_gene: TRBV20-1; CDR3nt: TGCAGTGCGCCCCGAGGGTCGATGGGGGCCCTCCACTTT; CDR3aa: CSAPRGSMGALHF
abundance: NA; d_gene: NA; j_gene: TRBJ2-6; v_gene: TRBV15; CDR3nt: TGTGCCACTAACGGAGGTGGGGCCAACGTCCTGACTTTC; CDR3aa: CATNGGGANVLTF
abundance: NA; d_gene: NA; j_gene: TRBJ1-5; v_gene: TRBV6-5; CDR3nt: TGTGCCAGCAGTTACTCGTTCGGGGGCACGGGTCAGCCCCAGCATTTT; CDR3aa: CASSYSFGGTGQPQHF
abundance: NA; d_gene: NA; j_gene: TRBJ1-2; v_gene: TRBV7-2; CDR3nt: TGTGCCAGCAGCTTAGCGCCACAGATTTATAACTATGGCTACACCTTC; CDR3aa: CASSLAPQIYNYGYTF
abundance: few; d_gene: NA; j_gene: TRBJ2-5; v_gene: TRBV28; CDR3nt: TGTGCCAGCAGTTTGATCGCATTGGAGACCCAGTACTTC; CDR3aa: CASSLIALETQYF
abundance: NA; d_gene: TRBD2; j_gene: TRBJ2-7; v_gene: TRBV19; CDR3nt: TGTGCCAGTAAAGCTAGCGGATCTATCTACGAGCAGTACTTC; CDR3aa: CASKASGSIYEQYF
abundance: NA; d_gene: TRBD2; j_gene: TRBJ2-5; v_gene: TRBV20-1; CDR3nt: TGCAGTGCTAGAGATCCGGCGGGAGGAGCGGAGACCCAGTACTTC; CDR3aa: CSARDPAGGAETQYF
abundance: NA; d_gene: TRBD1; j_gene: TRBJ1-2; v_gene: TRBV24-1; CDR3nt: TGTGCCACCAGTGACCCAGGAGGGGGCTCCTATGGCTACACCTTC; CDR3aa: CATSDPGGGSYGYTF
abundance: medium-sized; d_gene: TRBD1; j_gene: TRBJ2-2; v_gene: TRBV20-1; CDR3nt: TGCAGTGCTAGAGGAACCAGGGGGTGGTTCTCCGGGGAGCTGTTTTTT; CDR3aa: CSARGTRGWFSGELFF
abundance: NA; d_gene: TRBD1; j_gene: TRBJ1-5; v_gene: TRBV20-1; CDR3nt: TGCAGTGCTAGTTGGGCAGGGGGATGGAGCCAGCCCCAGCATTTT; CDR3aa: CSASWAGGWSQPQHF
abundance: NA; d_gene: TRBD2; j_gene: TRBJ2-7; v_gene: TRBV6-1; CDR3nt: TGTGCCAGCCGGCGGGCTACTAGCGGGGGTTACGAGCAGTACTTC; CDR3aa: CASRRATSGGYEQYF
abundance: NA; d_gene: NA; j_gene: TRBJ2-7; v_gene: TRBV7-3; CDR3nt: TGTGCCAGCAGCTTACGAGGAGGACCCTCCTACGAGCAGTACTTC; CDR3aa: CASSLRGGPSYEQYF
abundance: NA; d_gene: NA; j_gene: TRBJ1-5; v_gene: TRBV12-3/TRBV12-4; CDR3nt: TGTGCCAGCAGCAACCCAGGGGAGGGTAGCAATCAGCCCCAGCATTTT; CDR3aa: CASSNPGEGSNQPQHF
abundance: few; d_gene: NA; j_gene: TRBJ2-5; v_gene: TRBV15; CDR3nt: TGTGCCACCAGCAGAGTGGCGAATCGGGAGACCCAGTACTTC; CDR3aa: CATSRVANRETQYF
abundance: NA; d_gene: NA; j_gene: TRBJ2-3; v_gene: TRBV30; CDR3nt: TGTGCCTGGAGTGTTTCCCTTGCGGATACGCAGTATTTT; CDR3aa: CAWSVSLADTQYF
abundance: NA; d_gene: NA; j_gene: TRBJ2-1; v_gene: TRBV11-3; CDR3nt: TGTGCCAGCAGCCCCGGACCAAAAGGGGGGGCGCAGTTCTTC; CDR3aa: CASSPGPKGGAQFF
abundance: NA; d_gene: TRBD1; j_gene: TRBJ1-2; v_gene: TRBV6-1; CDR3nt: TGTGCCAGCCGTCTAAAAAGGGGGCAAAACTATGGCTACACCTTC; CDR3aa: CASRLKRGQNYGYTF
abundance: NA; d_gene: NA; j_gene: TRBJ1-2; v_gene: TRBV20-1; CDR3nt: TGCAGTGCTAGTGAATACGGCTTC; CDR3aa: CSASEYGF
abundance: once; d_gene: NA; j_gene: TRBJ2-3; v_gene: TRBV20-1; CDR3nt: TGCAGTGCTAGAGATCTGGCGGGAAGGACAGATACGCAGTATTTT; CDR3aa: CSARDLAGRTDTQYF
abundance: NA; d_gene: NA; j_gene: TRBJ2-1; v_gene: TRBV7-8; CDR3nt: TGTGCCAGCAGCTTGCGAAATGAGCAGTTCTTC; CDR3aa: CASSLRNEQFF
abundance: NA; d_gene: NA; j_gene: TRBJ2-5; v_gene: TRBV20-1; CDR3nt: TGCAGTGCCACCGGGCAGGGGTCCCAAGAGACCCAGTACTTC; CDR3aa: CSATGQGSQETQYF
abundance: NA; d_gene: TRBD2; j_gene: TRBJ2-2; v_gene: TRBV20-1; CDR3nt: TGCAGTGCTAGAGGCAGGATTAGCGGGAGGGCGGACACCGGGGAGCTGTTTTTT; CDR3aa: CSARGRISGRADTGELFF